The 21 T cell receptor beta chains below all came from one sample that was sequenced in a study of shared clonotypes between healthy human individuals. Only CD45RO-negative cells positively selected for CCR7 counted as naive CD8 cells, so terminally differentiated effector memory CD45RA+ cells were excluded. This table comes from immunoSEQ multiplex PCR, and its TCRdb copy is limited to in-frame clones, with some not included. The table includes approximately 590,000 clones, around 95% detected once. The sequenced material came from naive CD8+ T cells sorted from blood. These receptors came from a woman aged 30 to 39 in good health.

V and J are TRBV27 and TRBJ1-3; no clear D gene. V was trimmed by 4 bases and J by 0 bases, leaving 10 bases between them. This CDR3 comprises 15 residues. The germline gives CDR1 MNHEY, CDR2 SMNVEV (reference sequence). The CDR3 DNA reads as TGTGCCAGCAGTTCCCTATCGAGCTCTGGAAACACCATATATTTT. It yields the protein CASSSLSSSGNTIYF.

The chain combines TRBV10-1 with TRBJ2-5; 9 bases are a match to TRBD1. The V gene's germline CDR1 is WNHNN and CDR2 SYGVQD (reference sequence). V gave up 6 bases and J gave up 5 bases; unmatched junction bases: 7. The CDR3 is 14 amino acids. CDR3 region: CASRGRDRDETQYF. CDR3 coding DNA: TGCGCCAGCAGGGGCCGGGACAGGGACGAGACCCAGTACTTC.

Of note for this clone: Other DNA sequences in the sample encode the same CDR3. V is TRBV29-1 and J is TRBJ2-3, with 9 bases that match TRBD1. This CDR3 is 13 amino acids long. Unmatched junction bases numbered 1, after V lost 6 bases and J lost 0 bases. Germline values: CDR1 SQVTM, CDR2 ANQGSEA. This chain's CDR3 is CSVGQGSTDTQYF. In nucleotides, the CDR3 is TGCAGCGTCGGACAGGGGAGCACAGATACGCAGTATTTT.

As for this clone: Other DNA sequences of this sample code for an identical CDR3. The chain recombines TRBV4-1 with TRBJ2-7, with D possibly being TRBD1 or TRBD2 (5 bases each). The V gene lost 1 base and the J gene lost 0 bases, with 10 bases spanning the gap. This CDR3 is 15 amino acids long. Germline CDR1 MGHRA, CDR2 YSYEKL. CDR3: CASSQGWDRSYEQYF. CDR3 nucleotide sequence: TGCGCCAGCAGCCAAGGATGGGACCGCTCCTACGAGCAGTACTTC.

There are a few counts of this clone. The chain has TRBV27 and TRBJ1-2; 8 nucleotides line up with TRBD1. The germline CDR1 and CDR2 sequences are MNHEY and SMNVEV (reference sequence). Unmatched junction bases numbered 13, after V lost 6 bases and J lost 4 bases. The CDR3 length is 16 residues. CDR3 in amino acids: CASSPSWGQVVYGYTF. Written as DNA, the CDR3 is TGTGCCAGCAGCCCATCCTGGGGACAGGTGGTCTATGGCTACACCTTC.

The genes are TRBV14 and TRBJ2-3, with TRBD1 matching 10 bases. V dropped 4 bases and J dropped 5; count of bases not matched to a gene: 9. CDR1 and CDR2 (germline): SGHDN, FVKESK. The CDR3 consists of 16 residues. In nucleotides, the CDR3 is TGTGCCAGCAGCCCCCCGACAGGGGGCCTGGAAGATACGCAGTATTTT. Translated, it gives CASSPPTGGLEDTQYF.

V usage is TRBV10-1 and J usage is TRBJ2-7; TRBD1 or TRBD2 may be the D gene (5 bases each). The CDR3 totals 14 residues. Germline CDR1 and CDR2: WNHNN and SYGVQD (reference sequence). V lost 0 bases to trimming and J lost 6 bases, with 12 bases between them. CDR3 coding DNA: TGCGCCAGCAGTGAGTCTCGGGGCAGCCCCGAGCAGTACTTC. Residues: CASSESRGSPEQYF.

As for this clone: Different DNA sequences within this sample yield the same CDR3. This rearrangement joins TRBV11-2 to TRBJ2-7; 7 positions match TRBD2. The CDR3 length is 14 residues. Germline CDR1 and CDR2: SGHAT and FQNNGV. The junction had 5 bases not matched to a gene; V was cut back by 3 bases and J by 3 bases. CDR3 in amino acids: CASSFSGTNYEQYF. As DNA, the CDR3 is TGTGCCAGCAGCTTCTCCGGGACTAACTACGAGCAGTACTTC.

This sequence joins TRBV28 and TRBJ1-5, with D possibly TRBD1 on 5 matching bases. The V gene lost 6 bases and the J gene lost 9 bases, with 15 bases spanning the gap. The CDR3 totals 13 residues. Germline CDR1 MDHEN, CDR2 SYDVKM. CDR3 coding DNA: TGTGCCAGCAGCTTCCAGGGCCATTGGCCCCAGCATTTT. It encodes CASSFQGHWPQHF.

V and J are TRBV13 and TRBJ1-2; D not resolved. The germline V and J ends were trimmed by 6 bases and 6 bases, with 11 bases remaining between them. This CDR3 contains 12 residues. Germline CDR1 is PRHDT and CDR2 is FYEKMQ (reference sequence). The CDR3 nucleotides read TGTGCCAGCAGACTTATCAGGCATGGCTACACCTTC. Its protein product is CASRLIRHGYTF.

This chain uses TRBV23-1 with TRBJ2-5; 7 nucleotides agree with TRBD1. TRBV23-1 is filed as an ORF, its function uncertain. This CDR3 comprises 14 residues. V lost 4 bases, J lost 2 bases, and 4 bases stayed unmatched. The DNA for the CDR3 is TGCGCCAGCAGTCTTAGGGGACAGCAAGAGACCCAGTACTTC. Its protein product is CASSLRGQQETQYF.

CDR3 sequence: CASSARRGNYYGYTF. DNA for the CDR3: TGTGCCAGCAGTGCCCGGCGGGGTAATTACTATGGCTACACCTTC. The chain recombines TRBV28 with TRBJ1-2; D remains unclear. V lost 5 bases and J 3 bases, leaving 16 bases between the germline ends. The CDR3 is made up of 15 amino acids. Germline loops: CDR1 MDHEN, CDR2 SYDVKM.

This chain uses TRBV28 with TRBJ2-4; D perhaps matches TRBD2 (5 bases). CDR1 is MDHEN and CDR2 is SYDVKM in the germline V gene. Trimming shortened V by 2 bases and J by 0 bases, and 11 bases separated the two germline ends. This CDR3 has 16 residues. The DNA for the CDR3 is TGTGCCAGCAGTTTAAACACGGAGGAAGCCAAAAACATTCAGTACTTC. It is translated as CASSLNTEEAKNIQYF.

The chain joins TRBV7-9 to TRBJ2-1, with D hard to call. The CDR3 has 13 residues. Trimming removed 5 bases at V and 5 bases at J, with 10 bases between. From germline, CDR1 is SEHNR and CDR2 FQNEAQ (reference sequence). CDR3 in amino acids: CASSAKRDNEQFF. CDR3 bases: TGTGCCAGCAGCGCCAAAAGGGACAATGAGCAGTTCTTC.

The chain has TRBV13 and TRBJ2-7; 11 nucleotides align to TRBD1. The CDR3 has 15 amino acids. Germline assignment: CDR1 PRHDT and CDR2 FYEKMQ (reference sequence). Germline trimming cut 0 bases from V and 4 bases from J; bases unmatched to any gene: 2. The CDR3 DNA is TGTGCCAGCAGCTTAGGGGGACAGGGGGAGTACGAGCAGTACTTC. Its translation: CASSLGGQGEYEQYF.

The gene calls are TRBV9 and TRBJ2-5; 7 bases align to TRBD2. TRBJ2-7 matches the DNA end more closely, so the J call is doubtful. CDR3 size: 14 residues. The V gene's germline CDR1 is SGDLS and CDR2 YYNGEE. CDR3 sequence: CASSVRGDGYEQYF. CDR3 sequence (DNA): TGTGCCAGCAGCGTACGGGGGGACGGCTACGAGCAGTACTTC.

J is TRBJ2-7 and V is TRBV5-1; D is perhaps TRBD1 (6 bases). This CDR3 comprises 19 residues. V was clipped by 0 bases and J by 4 bases, with 26 bases between them. CDR1 SGHRS and CDR2 YFSETQ come from the germline V gene. CDR3 sequence (DNA): TGCGCCAGCAGCTTGGCCGAAGACAGGAGACGCCCCGCGGCTTACGAGCAGTACTTC. This translates into CASSLAEDRRRPAAYEQYF.

A remark on this clone: The identical CDR3 is also encoded by other nucleotide sequences in the sample. The CDR3 DNA reads as TGTGCCAGCAGCTTTGAGGCCTCGGAGACCCAGTACTTC. Protein product: CASSFEASETQYF. The J gene is TRBJ2-5, the V gene TRBV5-4; no clear D. V was cut by 2 bases and J by 5 bases, with 10 bases left in between. Germline-derived CDR1 and CDR2 are SGHNT and YYREEE (reference sequence). This CDR3 is 13 amino acids long.

The V gene is TRBV10-1, the J gene TRBJ2-2; D is undetermined. Trimming left V 10 bases short and J 8 bases short, with 17 bases between. Germline lookup yields CDR1 WNHNN and CDR2 SYGVQD (reference sequence). The CDR3 has 13 amino acids. The CDR3 loop is CATSNSPQGELFF. The DNA of the CDR3 is TGCGCCACCTCCAACAGCCCACAGGGGGAGCTGTTTTTT.

V gene TRBV5-1 combines with J gene TRBJ2-4; 7 nucleotides line up with TRBD1. The V segment lost 0 bases and the J segment 2 bases; nucleotides outside the gene matches: 2. CDR3 length equals 15 residues. Germline V lookup: CDR1 SGHRS, CDR2 YFSETQ. The CDR3 here is CASSLEQGSKNIQYF. The CDR3 DNA follows: TGCGCCAGCAGCTTGGAACAGGGGTCCAAAAACATTCAGTACTTC. Full variable domain (rest looked up from reference TRBV5-1 and TRBJ2-4): KAGVTQTPRYLIKTRGQQVTLSCSPISGHRSVSWYQQTPGQGLQFLFEYFSETQRNKGNFPGRFSGRQFSNSRSEMNVSTLELGDSALYLCASSLEQGSKNIQYFGAGTRLSVL.

In regard to this clone: Other DNA sequences in the same sample also yield this CDR3. The genes are TRBV28 and TRBJ2-3, with unresolved D. Germline lookup yields CDR1 MDHEN and CDR2 SYDVKM. The CDR3 length is 13 residues. Trimming pared 2 bases from V and 2 bases from J, leaving 5 bases between. As DNA, the CDR3 is TGTGCCAGCAGTTTAGGGTCCACAGATACGCAGTATTTT. This gives the protein CASSLGSTDTQYF.